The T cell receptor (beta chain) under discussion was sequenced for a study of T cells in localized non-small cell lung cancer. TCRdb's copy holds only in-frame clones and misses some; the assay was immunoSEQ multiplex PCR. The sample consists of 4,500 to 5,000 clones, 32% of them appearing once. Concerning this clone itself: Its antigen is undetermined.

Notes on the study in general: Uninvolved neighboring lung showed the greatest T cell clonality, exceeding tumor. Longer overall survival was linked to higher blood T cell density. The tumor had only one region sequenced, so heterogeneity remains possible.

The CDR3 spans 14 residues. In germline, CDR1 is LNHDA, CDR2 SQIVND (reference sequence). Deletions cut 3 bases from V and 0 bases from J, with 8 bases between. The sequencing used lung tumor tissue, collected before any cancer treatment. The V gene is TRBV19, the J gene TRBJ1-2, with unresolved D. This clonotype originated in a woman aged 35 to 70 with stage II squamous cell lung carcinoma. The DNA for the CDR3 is TGTGCCAGTAGTATGGCACCACCTAACTATGGCTACACCTTC. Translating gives CASSMAPPNYGYTF.